This TCR beta chain was identified during a study of T cell repertoires in cytomegalovirus infection. As for the study in general: In public TCR beta signatures, there were indications of both CMV infection and matching HLA type. Study-level findings and limits: The ex vivo response was dominated by HLA-C-restricted CMV-specific TCR beta clonotypes. The cumulative frequency of public TCR beta families distinguished individuals who carried CMV together with the relevant HLA.

V was trimmed by 4 bases and J by 3 bases, leaving 13 bases between them. CDR1 and CDR2 from the germline V gene are MNHEY and SVGEGT. The CDR3 spans 15 residues. This clonotype was seen at least ten times. Antigen: not known. TCRdb re-analysed the reads in MiXCR, keeping a single row per CDR3 protein. The repertoire holds around 19,000 distinct CDR3 sequences, with 35% to 45% as singletons. This TCR came from a human donor in good health (CMV status not recorded). Some clones in this sample may be carry-over from other donors' samples. This specimen consisted of CD8+ T cells from cultured PBMCs, obtained from culture after CMV antigen stimulation. The gene calls are TRBV6-2 or TRBV6-3 and TRBJ1-5; D gene unclear. CDR3 amino acids: CASSFPDGINQPQHF. CDR3 sequence (DNA): TGTGCCAGCAGTTTTCCGGACGGAATCAATCAGCCCCAGCATTTT.